Here is one T cell receptor beta chain with its context. The antigen is undetermined. This specimen comes from a study of cytomegalovirus exposure and HLA in healthy donors. Overall study context: Across around 400 genotyped donors, more than 75% landed in the Caucasian-associated ancestry cluster.

Trimming cost V 3 bases and J 9 bases; bases outside gene matches: 7. There are 15 residues in the CDR3. From germline, CDR1 is SGHNT and CDR2 YYREEE (reference sequence). Study findings and constraints: Among TCR beta chains, those listed as cytomegalovirus-associated numbered over 150.

This PCR relied on a set of 60 Vbeta primers and 13 Jbeta primers. Some clones are missing from TCRdb's copy, which holds only in-frame ones; the method was immunoSEQ multiplex PCR. The table records about 190,000 clones, about 85% of them present only once. As for the donors, each was a healthy bone marrow donor. V is TRBV5-4 and J is TRBJ2-1; 12 positions match TRBD1. The source of this sequence is a boy younger than 10 in good health and CMV-seronegative. The specimen was PBMCs. CDR3 amino acids: CASSSGQGAWGEQFF. The CDR3 nucleotides are TGTGCCAGCAGCTCGGGACAGGGGGCCTGGGGTGAGCAGTTCTTC.